The 18 T cell receptor beta chains below were found in one sample sequenced in a study of lymphopenia after photon versus proton radiotherapy (dated by TCRdb to between 2018 and 2020). The protocol used for the library was the immunoSEQ multiplex PCR assay. This is the immuneACCESS table as TCRdb keeps it, with only in-frame sequences that have V and J called. A part of the clones is gone; compared with another copy, unresolved V genes explain less than half, and the rest is unexplained. The sample table records around 63,000 clones; 87% of these occur just once. 10% to 11% of the sample lies in the top ten. The sequenced sample was peripheral blood, obtained from a patient treated with proton-based radiotherapy. The origin of the receptors is a man older than 75 with esophageal cancer.

The chain uses TRBV2 and TRBJ2-7, with a weak D call TRBD1 (6 bases). Trimming left V 0 bases short and J 0 bases short, with 15 bases between. Germline V CDR1 and CDR2: SNHLY, FYNNEI. CDR3 length equals 17 residues. The DNA of the CDR3 is TGTGCCAGCAGTGAAGCAGGCCCAGCGGACAGCTCCTACGAGCAGTACTTC. It encodes CASSEAGPADSSYEQYF. Variable domain in full (rest from reference TRBV2 and TRBJ2-7): EPEVTQTPSHQVTQMGQEVILRCVPISNHLYFYWYRQILGQKVEFLVSFYNNEISEKSEIFDDQFSVERPDGSNFTLKIRSTKLEDSAMYFCASSEAGPADSSYEQYFGPGTRLTVT.

The chain uses TRBV5-1 and TRBJ2-7; 11 bases align to TRBD1. This CDR3 is built from 15 residues. Trimming at V came to 4 bases and at J to 3 bases, leaving 6 bases not matched to a gene. Germline V gene sequence: CDR1 SGHRS, CDR2 YFSETQ. CDR3 region: CASSPGTGGFYEQYF. Written as DNA, the CDR3 is TGCGCCAGCAGCCCCGGGACAGGGGGGTTCTACGAGCAGTACTTC.

This chain uses TRBV5-3 with TRBJ2-3; 11 nucleotides align to TRBD1. TRBV5-3 is designated an ORF whose function remains uncertain. CDR3 size: 16 residues. V gave up 3 bases and J gave up 2 bases; unmatched junction bases: 5. The CDR3 DNA is TGTGCCAGAAGCTCGGACAGGGGGCTTTACACAGATACGCAGTATTTT. Protein sequence: CARSSDRGLYTDTQYF.

The CDR3 sequence: CASSPRTGEFGNTIYF. The CDR3 DNA follows: TGTGCCAGCTCACCACGGACAGGGGAGTTTGGAAACACCATATATTTT. This chain uses TRBV18 with TRBJ1-3; 9 nucleotides align to TRBD1. V gave up 1 base and J gave up 3 bases; unmatched junction bases: 4. The germline V gene has CDR1 KGHSH and CDR2 LQKENI. The CDR3 consists of 16 residues.

J is TRBJ2-7 and V is TRBV7-2; D uncertain. The CDR3 contains 14 residues. The V end lost 2 bases, the J end lost 9 bases, and 17 bases lay between the germline ends. Looked up from germline, CDR1 is SGHTA and CDR2 is FQGNSA. The CDR3 DNA follows: TGTGCCAGCAGCTTATTACAAGTGGGTTTCGTGCAGTACTTC. Amino acids: CASSLLQVGFVQYF.

The rearrangement joins TRBV19 to TRBJ1-5; D possibly corresponds to TRBD1 (5 bases). Germline CDR1 and CDR2: LNHDA and SQIVND (reference sequence). The CDR3 totals 13 residues. Between the trimmed V and J ends, which lost 6 bases and 7 bases, there was a span of 13 bases. Here the CDR3 DNA reads TGTGCCAGTAGAGGGGACTGGGCACAGCCCCAGCATTTT. This encodes CASRGDWAQPQHF.

This rearrangement joins TRBV18 to TRBJ1-2; tentative D call: TRBD1 (6 bases). CDR3 length: 14 amino acids. Germline V CDR1 and CDR2: KGHSH, LQKENI. V was trimmed by 3 bases and J by 4 bases, leaving 12 bases between them. The CDR3 reads CASSPPGGTYGYTF. CDR3 in DNA: TGTGCCAGCTCACCCCCGGGGGGCACCTATGGCTACACCTTC.

The gene calls are TRBV30 and TRBJ2-7; TRBD2 might be the D (5 bases). CDR3 length equals 14 residues. Trimming left V 1 base short and J 0 bases short, with 10 bases between. Germline V gene lookup returns CDR1 GTSNPN and CDR2 SVGIG (reference sequence). The CDR3 region has the DNA TGTGCCTGGAGTGGCGGGCTCAGCTCCTACGAGCAGTACTTC. The encoded protein is CAWSGGLSSYEQYF.

The chain combines TRBV29-1 with TRBJ1-6; perhaps TRBD1 as D (5 bases). Germline V gene lookup returns CDR1 SQVTM and CDR2 ANQGSEA. This CDR3 spans 13 amino acids. V lost 7 bases, J lost 8 bases, and 15 bases lay in between. CDR3: CSARTRGDSPLHF. DNA for the CDR3: TGCAGCGCCAGGACCCGGGGGGATTCACCCCTCCACTTT.

As concerns this clone: An end of the junction differs from the germline gene, which may be a read error. The chain is built from TRBV4-1 and TRBJ2-1, with D possibly being TRBD1 or TRBD2 (5 bases each). The CDR3 runs 12 residues. The V gene's germline CDR1 is MGHRA and CDR2 YSYEKL. The chain's CDR3 is CASSQQPGPIVF. The CDR3 DNA reads TGCGCCAGCAGCCAGCAGCCGGGACCCATAGTCTTC.

The chain joins TRBV7-2 to TRBJ2-3; TRBD2 matches at 8 bases. Losses at the gene ends were 3 bases for V and 10 bases for J; bases not matched to a gene: 18. From germline, CDR1 is SGHTA and CDR2 FQGNSA. CDR3 length: 17 amino acids. Here the CDR3 DNA reads TGTGCCAGCAGCTTTGGTCCGGGCGGGGGGTTCGGATCACCGCAGTATTTT. Protein sequence: CASSFGPGGGFGSPQYF.

The chain is built from TRBV7-8 and TRBJ1-5, with TRBD1 matching 8 bases. Germline CDR1 and CDR2: SGHVS and FQNEAQ. CDR3 length: 17 residues. J gave up 2 bases and V 1 base, and 7 bases lay outside the gene matches. CDR3 in amino acids: CASSLGQGSWGNQPQHF. DNA of the CDR3: TGTGCCAGCAGCTTAGGACAGGGGTCCTGGGGCAATCAGCCCCAGCATTTT.

The chain joins TRBV7-6 to TRBJ1-3; unclear D gene. The CDR3 is made up of 15 amino acids. Germline V gene lookup returns CDR1 SGHVS and CDR2 FNYEAQ. Trimming shortened V by 1 base and J by 0 bases, and 7 bases separated the two germline ends. This CDR3 reads CASSLGSFSGNTIYF. In nucleotides, the CDR3 is TGTGCCAGCAGCTTAGGCAGTTTCTCTGGAAACACCATATATTTT.

The chain links TRBV4-2 to TRBJ2-1; D perhaps matches TRBD2 (6 bases). In germline, CDR1 is LGHNA, CDR2 YNFKEQ. Trimming left V 5 bases short and J 7 bases short, with 12 bases between. The CDR3 totals 13 residues. The CDR3 DNA sequence: TGTGCCAGCAGCGATGCCGCGGGGAATGAGCAGTTCTTC. This gives the protein CASSDAAGNEQFF.

The chain has TRBV2 and TRBJ1-1; D is ambiguous. CDR3 length: 14 residues. The germline CDR1 and CDR2 sequences are SNHLY and FYNNEI. V was pared by 5 bases and J by 4 bases, with 14 bases between. The CDR3 DNA follows: TGTGCCAGCAGTTTTCGGAGCTCCAGCACTGAAGCTTTCTTT. Its translation: CASSFRSSSTEAFF.

The chain is built from TRBV7-2 and TRBJ2-7; perhaps TRBD2 as D (5 bases). Between the trimmed V and J ends, which lost 2 bases and 3 bases, there was a span of 8 bases. Germline V CDR1 and CDR2: SGHTA, FQGNSA. The CDR3 contains 13 residues. CDR3 sequence: CASSLIRGYEQYF. CDR3 DNA sequence: TGTGCCAGCAGCTTAATTCGGGGCTACGAGCAGTACTTC.

The chain links TRBV12-5 to TRBJ2-2, with 11 bases fitting TRBD1. CDR1 and CDR2 from the germline V gene are LGHNT and FRNRAP. CDR3 length: 16 residues. V lost 6 bases and J lost 3; bases outside the gene matches: 6. Here the CDR3 reads CASGPGQGGYTGELFF. Here the CDR3 DNA reads TGTGCTAGTGGGCCGGGACAGGGGGGTTACACCGGGGAGCTGTTTTTT.

The J gene is TRBJ2-1, the V gene TRBV5-4; 11 bases are shared with TRBD2. This CDR3 spans 14 amino acids. J gave up 7 bases and V 4 bases, and 4 bases lay outside the gene matches. Germline lookup yields CDR1 SGHNT and CDR2 YYREEE (reference sequence). The CDR3 DNA is TGTGCCAGCAGCGCGGGACTAGCGGTTAATGAGCAGTTCTTC. Protein product: CASSAGLAVNEQFF.